This T cell receptor beta chain was captured by sequencing in a study of blood T cell repertoires in COVID-19. The wider study: Sources were T cells, B-cell-depleted T cells, or PBMCs; the material itself was cDNA or gDNA.

The protocol was immunoSEQ multiplex PCR, while the TCRdb copy is restricted to in-frame clones and leaves out a portion. The sample holds over 85,000 clones; 87% are singletons and the top ten take over 0.95%. The receptor was isolated from a human donor in a cohort sampled during active COVID-19. The specimen sequenced was peripheral blood.

For the CDR3, the DNA is TGTGCCAGCAGCCAAGATCGCGGACAGGGCGCACCAGCTTTCTTT. This encodes CASSQDRGQGAPAFF. This chain uses TRBV3-1 (or the pseudogene TRBV3-2) with TRBJ1-1, with 8 positions matching TRBD1. V shed 0 bases and J 10 bases; nucleotides not matched to a gene: 10. Germline V gene lookup returns CDR1 LGHDT and CDR2 YNNKEL (reference sequence). The CDR3 is 15 residues long.